This T cell receptor (beta chain) was recorded in a study of blood T cell repertoires in COVID-19. Study as a whole: Samples of COVID-19 (acute and convalescent) were obtained from the United States, Italy and Spain. T cells, B-cell-depleted T cells, or PBMCs provided the cDNA or gDNA that served as material.

Germline CDR1 is LNHDA and CDR2 is SQIVND (reference sequence). J lost 10 bases, V lost 5 bases, and 7 bases had no gene match. The length of the CDR3 is 13 residues. In the authors' methods: Quantification of nucleated cells was approximated via reference gene primer amplification. Sequenced by immunoSEQ multiplex PCR; TCRdb stores in-frame clones only, minus some. V and J calls plus clone size are reproduced from that table; the DNA served to infer D and trimming. The sample shows roughly 170,000 clones, under 85% of them seen only once. This TCR was sampled from a human donor in a cohort sampled during active COVID-19. Sequenced: peripheral blood. This chain joins TRBV19 and TRBJ2-1; 8 bases align to TRBD1. CDR3 loop: CASSFSGGAEQFF. For the CDR3, the DNA is TGTGCCAGTAGTTTCTCAGGGGGCGCCGAGCAGTTCTTC.